The entry below describes one T cell receptor beta chain. The target antigen is unknown. This entry belongs to a study of T cell responses to AZD1222 COVID-19 vaccine. The germline V gene has CDR1 SGHNT and CDR2 YYREEE (reference sequence). The ends were cut back, 3 bases at V and 2 bases at J, with 14 bases in the middle. CDR3 length equals 15 residues. TCRdb keeps only in-frame clones here, not all; method: immunoSEQ multiplex PCR. The sample holds some 120,000 clones; roughly 85% are singletons and the top ten take around 19%. Broader study findings: Donors, mostly white British, included more females; clonal diversity was possibly underestimated.

The TCR sequence derives from an adult in good health. The J gene is TRBJ1-1, the V gene TRBV5-4, with unresolved D. This specimen was peripheral blood, taken on day 0 of MenACWY control vaccination. The chain's CDR3 is CASSSEVGLNTEAFF. Here the CDR3 DNA reads TGTGCCAGCAGCTCCGAAGTAGGGCTAAACACTGAAGCTTTCTTT.